The 32 T cell receptor beta chains in this list originate from one sample, sequenced in a study of T-cell memory formation after mild COVID-19. TCRdb analysed the 5' RACE reads with MiXCR anew, one entry per CDR3 protein. The sample has fewer than 250,000 distinct CDR3 sequences; around 16% are singletons. The specimen was PBMCs or a T cell subset sorted from them (not recorded which). Receptors originate from an adult woman who had mild COVID-19 (a few samples of this study predate the infection). Cell type and time point are not known.

The table lists this clonotype with a few counts. The J gene is TRBJ2-7, the V gene TRBV11-2; D not certain. The V and J ends lost 0 bases and 6 bases respectively, with 15 bases between them. This CDR3 comprises 15 residues. The germline V gene encodes CDR1 SGHAT and CDR2 FQNNGV. In nucleotides, the CDR3 is TGTGCCAGCAGCTTAGATGGCAGCAAGGGTGGCGAGCAGTACTTC. Protein sequence: CASSLDGSKGGEQYF. The whole variable domain, remainder taken from reference TRBV11-2 and TRBJ2-7, is EAGVAQSPRYKIIEKRQSVAFWCNPISGHATLYWYQQILGQGPKLLIQFQNNGVVDDSQLPKDRFSAERLKGVDSTLKIQPAKLEDSAVYLCASSLDGSKGGEQYFGPGTRLTVT.

Only a few counts were recorded for this clonotype. This chain joins TRBV20-1 and TRBJ1-2; D remains ambiguous. V was shortened by 4 bases and J by 6 bases, with 9 bases between the two germline ends. Germline V lookup: CDR1 DFQATT, CDR2 SNEGSKA (reference sequence). The CDR3 has 11 residues. The CDR3 bases are TGCAGTGCTATGTGGGAACATGGCTACACCTTC. Translation: CSAMWEHGYTF.

This clonotype was found a few times. The J gene is TRBJ2-1, the V gene TRBV4-2, with TRBD2 identical over 7 bases. After removal of 1 base from V and 1 base from J, the junction contained 10 bases not matched to a gene. Germline V gene data show CDR1 as LGHNA and CDR2 as YNFKEQ. There are 18 residues in the CDR3. CDR3 DNA: TGTGCCAGCAGCCAAGTCTACCAAGGCGGGAGATCCTACAATGAGCAGTTCTTC. This encodes CASSQVYQGGRSYNEQFF.

The V and J genes are TRBV12-3 or TRBV12-4 and TRBJ1-2; D is uncertain. The CDR3 has 12 residues. V was shortened by 4 bases and J by 3 bases, with 6 bases between the two germline ends. CDR3 in DNA: TGTGCCAGCAGTTCCTCCTACTATGGCTACACCTTC. It codes for CASSSSYYGYTF.

Only a few counts were recorded for this clonotype. The rearrangement uses TRBV9 and TRBJ2-3; possibly TRBD2 for D (6 bases). The CDR3 contains 20 residues. The germline V and J ends were trimmed by 3 bases and 0 bases, with 26 bases remaining between them. CDR1 is SGDLS, CDR2 YYNGEE, per germline. Here the CDR3 reads CASSADRLGWGGHSTDTQYF. The CDR3, as DNA: TGTGCCAGCAGCGCAGACCGCCTCGGGTGGGGAGGCCATAGCACAGATACGCAGTATTTT.

The V and J genes are TRBV24-1 and TRBJ2-1; D ambiguous. The CDR3 loop spans 17 amino acids. Trimming shortened V by 4 bases and J by 4 bases, and 19 bases separated the two germline ends. The germline CDR1 and CDR2 sequences are KGHDR and SFDVKD. The CDR3 DNA sequence: TGTGCCACCAGTGACCAGACCCTACAGACCCCGTACAATGAGCAGTTCTTC. Amino acids: CATSDQTLQTPYNEQFF.

The chain couples TRBV7-9 to TRBJ1-6; D is ambiguous. V gave up 1 base and J gave up 7 bases, with 8 bases separating them. The CDR3 is 14 amino acids. Germline V gene data show CDR1 as SEHNR and CDR2 as FQNEAQ (reference sequence). In DNA form, the CDR3 reads TGTGCCAGCAGCTTAGAGCAGGTCAATTCACCCCTCCACTTT. This translates into CASSLEQVNSPLHF.

This clonotype turned up a few times. The V and J genes are TRBV7-3 and TRBJ1-1; 7 bases match TRBD1. The ends lost 4 bases at V and 5 bases at J; junction bases unmatched: 4. From germline, CDR1 is SGHTA and CDR2 FQGTGA. CDR3 length equals 13 residues. CDR3 protein: CASSSDRETEAFF. The CDR3 DNA is TGTGCCAGCAGCTCAGACAGGGAGACTGAAGCTTTCTTT.

This clonotype has just a few counts. V usage is TRBV5-4 and J usage is TRBJ2-2, with D unclear. The CDR3 length is 15 residues. Germline CDR1 is SGHNT and CDR2 is YYREEE (reference sequence). Trimming removed 0 bases from V and 4 bases from J, with 10 bases in between. This CDR3 is CASSLERKGTGELFF. In DNA, the CDR3 is TGTGCCAGCAGCTTGGAAAGGAAAGGCACCGGGGAGCTGTTTTTT.

This sequence joins TRBV11-1 and TRBJ2-2; 10 nucleotides line up with TRBD2. The CDR3 runs to 17 residues. Germline trimming cut 5 bases from V and 1 base from J; bases unmatched to any gene: 7. Germline V gene data show CDR1 as SGHAT and CDR2 as FQDESV (reference sequence). DNA of the CDR3: TGTGCCAGCAGCCGGACCGGACTAGCGGAGAACACCGGGGAGCTGTTTTTT. As protein: CASSRTGLAENTGELFF.

This clonotype was found a few times. CDR3 sequence reads: CASSFRTGRTKETQYF. The CDR3 coding sequence is TGTGCCAGCAGCTTCCGGACAGGTCGAACTAAAGAGACCCAGTACTTC. The chain combines TRBV7-6 with TRBJ2-5, with TRBD1 matching 7 bases. Per the germline V gene, CDR1 is SGHVS and CDR2 is FNYEAQ. J gave up 3 bases and V 3 bases, and 10 bases lay outside the gene matches. There are 16 residues in the CDR3. The variable domain in full, completed from reference TRBV7-6 and TRBJ2-5, reads GAGVSQSPRYKVTKRGQDVALRCDPISGHVSLYWYRQALGQGPEFLTYFNYEAQQDKSGLPNDRFSAERPEGSISTLTIQRTEQRDSAMYRCASSFRTGRTKETQYFGPGTRLLVL.

V gene TRBV10-3 combines with J gene TRBJ1-2; D is ambiguous. CDR1 is ENHRY and CDR2 is SYGVKD in the germline V gene. The ends were cut back, 6 bases at V and 4 bases at J, with 15 bases in the middle. This CDR3 comprises 14 residues. The CDR3 reads CAISLDPGPYGYTF. The DNA of the CDR3 is TGTGCCATCAGCTTAGACCCGGGCCCCTATGGCTACACCTTC.

The chain employs TRBV7-2 and TRBJ2-5; 7 bases match TRBD1. This CDR3 comprises 15 residues. Germline V lookup: CDR1 SGHTA, CDR2 FQGNSA. With V trimmed by 1 base and J by 7 bases, 9 bases remained unmatched. CDR3 in amino acids: CASSLEGTALGTQYF. In DNA, the CDR3 is TGTGCCAGCAGCTTAGAAGGGACAGCTTTGGGGACCCAGTACTTC. The full variable domain, completed using reference TRBV7-2 and TRBJ2-5, is GAGVSQSPSNKVTEKGKDVELRCDPISGHTALYWYRQSLGQGLEFLIYFQGNSAPDKSGLPSDRFSAERTGGSVSTLTIQRTQQEDSAVYLCASSLEGTALGTQYFGPGTRLLVL.

V gene TRBV5-1 combines with J gene TRBJ2-2, with a weak D call TRBD2 (6 bases). Per germline, CDR1 SGHRS and CDR2 YFSETQ. The CDR3 has 16 amino acids. Trimming left V 2 bases short and J 4 bases short, with 15 bases between. The chain's CDR3 is CASSFATGTSTGELFF. CDR3 in DNA: TGCGCCAGCAGCTTCGCCACCGGGACTTCCACCGGGGAGCTGTTTTTT.

This clonotype was counted a few times. CDR3 in DNA: TGTGCCAGCCTTGACGCCGGGACATCATACTACGAGCAGTACTTC. This codes for CASLDAGTSYYEQYF. The chain carries TRBV6-2 or TRBV6-3 and TRBJ2-7; D possibly corresponds to TRBD1 (6 bases). Germline V gene sequence: CDR1 MNHEY, CDR2 SVGEGT. V was shortened by 8 bases and J by 3 bases, with 20 bases between the two germline ends. There are 15 residues in the CDR3.

The chain recombines TRBV12-3 or TRBV12-4 with TRBJ2-2; 8 nucleotides agree with TRBD1. The trim removed 5 bases at V and 0 bases at J, leaving 8 bases unmatched. This CDR3 contains 17 residues. The DNA for the CDR3 is TGTGCCAGCAGTGGACTGGGACAGGCGTCGAACACCGGGGAGCTGTTTTTT. Its protein is CASSGLGQASNTGELFF.

The chain joins TRBV7-9 to TRBJ1-5, with D perhaps matching TRBD1 (5 bases). V lost 3 bases and J lost 5, with 11 bases in between. Germline values: CDR1 SEHNR, CDR2 FQNEAQ (reference sequence). CDR3 length: 14 residues. CDR3 sequence: CASSFDSGYQPQHF. The DNA of the CDR3 is TGTGCCAGCAGCTTCGACAGTGGTTATCAGCCCCAGCATTTT.

For this clonotype: The junction differs from germline at one of its ends, possibly a read error. The chain employs TRBV7-2 and TRBJ1-2, with no clear D. Looked up from germline, CDR1 is SGHTA and CDR2 is FQGNSA. The CDR3 is 11 amino acids. The CDR3 reads CDSSLTYGYTF. CDR3 DNA: TGTGACAGCAGCCTAACCTATGGCTACACCTTC.

The V gene is TRBV6-2 or TRBV6-3, the J gene TRBJ1-1, with D maybe TRBD1 (5 bases). This CDR3 is 16 amino acids long. Looked up from germline, CDR1 is MNHEY and CDR2 is SVGEGT. Trimming took 2 bases from V and 4 from J, leaving 17 bases between them. For the CDR3, the DNA is TGTGCCAGCAGTTACCCCTCAGGAGGGGTCGCCACTGAAGCTTTCTTT. Protein: CASSYPSGGVATEAFF.

This clonotype appeared many times. The chain combines TRBV11-2 with TRBJ2-1, with no clear D. The germline CDR1 and CDR2 sequences are SGHAT and FQNNGV. V lost 1 base, J lost 3 bases, and 7 bases lay in between. The CDR3 is made up of 14 amino acids. The CDR3 is CASSLGGNYNEQFF. CDR3 bases: TGTGCCAGCAGCTTAGGAGGAAACTACAATGAGCAGTTCTTC.

CDR3 residues: CATSRDWGQGTGELFF. For the CDR3, the DNA is TGTGCCACCAGCAGAGATTGGGGGCAAGGCACCGGGGAGCTGTTTTTT. The V call is TRBV15, the J call TRBJ2-2; D possibly corresponds to TRBD1 (6 bases). The V end was cut by 0 bases, the J end by 4 bases, with 12 bases between. Germline V gene sequence: CDR1 LNHNV, CDR2 YYDKDF (reference sequence). The CDR3 is 16 amino acids.

Turning to this clonotype: One end of the junction is discordant with germline, which a read error may explain. The chain carries TRBV12-3 or TRBV12-4 and TRBJ1-2, with D unclear. This CDR3 spans 11 amino acids. The CDR3 DNA is TGTGCCAGCCGTTTCCCAGGTGGCTACACCTTC. This codes for CASRFPGGYTF.

The rearrangement uses TRBV24-1 and TRBJ2-3; 8 bases agree with TRBD1. Germline CDR1 reads KGHDR; CDR2 reads SFDVKD. The CDR3 loop spans 17 amino acids. Losses at the gene ends were 5 bases for V and 0 bases for J; bases not matched to a gene: 9. CDR3 coding DNA: TGTGCCACCAGTGCCGTGACAGGGGCAGATAGCACAGATACGCAGTATTTT. It specifies CATSAVTGADSTDTQYF.

The V call is TRBV25-1, the J call TRBJ2-7, with 9 bases matching TRBD1. With V trimmed by 5 bases and J by 0 bases, 8 bases remained unmatched. This CDR3 has 16 amino acids. CDR1 and CDR2 from the germline V gene are MGHDK and SYGVNS. The CDR3 here is CASSPFGQGYSYEQYF. In nucleotides, the CDR3 is TGTGCCAGCAGTCCTTTCGGACAGGGGTACTCCTACGAGCAGTACTTC.

This clonotype was counted many times. The rearrangement links TRBV20-1 to TRBJ2-3; TRBD2 matches at 10 bases. This CDR3 comprises 17 residues. In germline, CDR1 is DFQATT, CDR2 SNEGSKA (reference sequence). With 0 bases clipped from V and 1 base from J, the junction kept 7 bases outside the gene matches. The CDR3 here is CSARDARGTSGTDTQYF. CDR3 DNA: TGCAGTGCTAGAGATGCTCGAGGGACTAGCGGCACAGATACGCAGTATTTT.

The chain uses TRBV6-5 and TRBJ2-3; maybe TRBD1 (5 bases). This CDR3 region has 12 residues. CDR1 and CDR2 (germline): MNHEY, SVGAGI. The V gene lost 6 bases and the J gene lost 6 bases, with 10 bases spanning the gap. The CDR3 region is CASRNRKDTQYF. CDR3 DNA: TGTGCCAGCAGGAACAGGAAGGATACGCAGTATTTT.

The chain is built from TRBV6-6 and TRBJ1-6; 11 bases align to TRBD1. The CDR3 covers 13 residues. The germline gives CDR1 MNHNY, CDR2 SVGAGI (reference sequence). V shed 11 bases and J 5 bases; nucleotides not matched to a gene: 2. The chain's CDR3 is CAGQGANNSPLHF. The CDR3, as DNA: TGTGCCGGACAGGGGGCGAATAATTCACCCCTCCACTTT.

This clonotype was observed a handful of times. The V and J genes are TRBV7-2 and TRBJ2-7; 8 bases are a match to TRBD2. The CDR3 extends over 14 amino acids. V lost 5 bases and J lost 6; bases outside the gene matches: 9. CDR1 is SGHTA and CDR2 is FQGNSA in the germline V gene. CDR3 in DNA: TGTGCCAGCAGCCCTGGACTAGCCTTCCTCGAGCAGTACTTC. Translating it yields CASSPGLAFLEQYF. Drawing the rest from reference TRBV7-2 and TRBJ2-7, the complete variable domain is GAGVSQSPSNKVTEKGKDVELRCDPISGHTALYWYRQSLGQGLEFLIYFQGNSAPDKSGLPSDRFSAERTGGSVSTLTIQRTQQEDSAVYLCASSPGLAFLEQYFGPGTRLTVT.

The chain recombines TRBV4-2 with TRBJ2-2, with 15 bases matching TRBD2. Unmatched junction bases numbered 3, after V lost 1 base and J lost 3 bases. The CDR3 is 18 amino acids. The germline V gene encodes CDR1 LGHNA and CDR2 YNFKEQ. The CDR3 protein is CASSQGTSGGADTGELFF. The CDR3 DNA follows: TGTGCCAGCAGCCAAGGGACTAGCGGGGGGGCGGACACCGGGGAGCTGTTTTTT.

This clonotype has a handful of counts. The chain employs TRBV12-3 or TRBV12-4 and TRBJ2-5; D is uncertain. CDR3 length: 14 residues. The ends were cut back, 2 bases at V and 0 bases at J, with 7 bases in the middle. The CDR3 coding sequence is TGTGCCAGCAGTTTATCTGCGGACCAAGAGACCCAGTACTTC. Its translation: CASSLSADQETQYF.

This clonotype occurred many times. The chain carries TRBV7-3 and TRBJ1-6, with unresolved D. The CDR3 is 15 amino acids. The germline V and J ends were trimmed by 3 bases and 7 bases, with 13 bases remaining between them. Germline CDR1 and CDR2: SGHTA and FQGTGA. The CDR3 loop is CASSLLGASNSPLHF. CDR3 sequence (DNA): TGTGCCAGCAGCTTGTTGGGAGCTTCCAATTCACCCCTCCACTTT.

A few counts support this clonotype. The DNA of the CDR3 is TGTGCCACGAGGGTAGATGGCACAGATACGCAGTATTTT. Its protein product is CATRVDGTDTQYF. The rearrangement uses TRBV15 and TRBJ2-3, with D possibly TRBD2 on 5 matching bases. This CDR3 contains 13 residues. The germline gives CDR1 LNHNV, CDR2 YYDKDF (reference sequence). V dropped 9 bases and J dropped 1 base, with 11 bases sitting between them.